The clone carrying this TCR beta chain was seen a few times. Its antigen is unknown. The Oncomine TCR Beta short-read assay sequenced DNA from cultured CD4+ T cells. Genomic DNA was taken out of cultured CD4+ T cells by extraction. One entry per CDR3 protein results from TCRdb running MiXCR on the PCR reads. The data contain fewer than 10,000 distinct CDR3 sequences, about 35% of them singletons. The source of the sample is a study of vaccination and CD4 T cells after COVID-19. The V and J ends lost 3 bases and 0 bases respectively, with 6 bases between them. Germline V gene lookup returns CDR1 DFQATT and CDR2 SNEGSKA (reference sequence). The length of the CDR3 is 13 residues. Treatment specified: roughly 11-day PBMC culture with coronavirus spike peptide pools or control peptides (ViraFEST assay). These CD4+ T cells came from an unexposed donor, sampled before the COVID-19 pandemic (2011-2018). Fresh replacement IL-2 medium substituted for half the medium on days 3 and 7. Cells permitting, SARS-CoV-2 S/N and four cold-coronavirus spikes were tested on unexposed-donor CD4+ T cells.

The sequenced material came from CD4+ T cells from blood, cultured in vitro. V usage is TRBV20-1 and J usage is TRBJ2-1; D is possibly TRBD2 (6 bases). The clonotype originates from a human donor in good health. CDR3 in DNA: TGCAGTGCTAGCGGGAGCTCCTACAATGAGCAGTTCTTC. This sequence encodes CSASGSSYNEQFF.